This is a list of T cell receptor beta chains from one sample in a study of shared clonotypes between healthy human individuals. Method: immunoSEQ multiplex PCR; TCRdb's copy keeps in-frame clones and lacks some. The profile shows millions of clones, less than 95% of them singletons. Sequenced sample: naive CD8+ T cells sorted from blood. The receptors originated from a man between 18 and 29 years old in good health. Both conserved end residues are part of each CDR3. The D gene is left open where the match is weak. For some rows the clone size is stated as once, few or many, or as a class when expanded; others skip it.

size	V	J	D	DNA	CDR3
-	TRBV5-6	TRBJ2-3	-	TGTGCTAGCAGCTTGGCAGCCCGCACAGATACGCAGTATTTT	CASSLAARTDTQYF
-	TRBV7-9	TRBJ1-2	-	TGTGCCAGCAGCTTAGAGGGACGCAAATTGTGGGGCTACACCTTC	CASSLEGRKLWGYTF
-	TRBV4-1	TRBJ2-7	TRBD2	TGCGCCAGCAGCCCAGACCGACTAGCGGTCTACGAGCAGTACTTC	CASSPDRLAVYEQYF
once	TRBV4-1	TRBJ1-1	-	TGCGCCAGCAGCCACCCCTCGACTTCGGCGGGCACTGAAGCTTTCTTT	CASSHPSTSAGTEAFF
-	TRBV11-2	TRBJ2-3	TRBD2	TGTGCCAGCACCCAAATAGCGGGACGACCAGATACGCAGTATTTT	CASTQIAGRPDTQYF
-	TRBV27	TRBJ2-2	-	TGTGCCAGCAGTCCTATTGCCACCTCATCAACCGGGGAGCTGTTTTTT	CASSPIATSSTGELFF
once	TRBV25-1	TRBJ2-5	-	TGTGCCAGCAGCGAGATCGGGGGAGAACAAGAGACCCAGTACTTC	CASSEIGGEQETQYF
-	TRBV7-9	TRBJ2-2	-	TGTGCCAGCAGCCAAGGGGGGAGTAGCCCCACCGGGGAGCTGTTTTTT	CASSQGGSSPTGELFF
once	TRBV5-4	TRBJ2-3	-	TGTGCCAGCACCGGAAGTAGCAGCACAGATACGCAGTATTTT	CASTGSSSTDTQYF
-	TRBV30	TRBJ2-7	TRBD1	TGTGCCTGGAATTTGGGACAGGGAAACGAGCAGTACTTC	CAWNLGQGNEQYF
-	TRBV27	TRBJ2-1	-	TGTGCCAGCAGTTCATACACCCTAGGGTACAATGAGCAGTTCTTC	CASSSYTLGYNEQFF
-	TRBV13	TRBJ2-2	-	TGTGCCAGCAGCTCATACAGGGAACTTGGGAACACCGGGGAGCTGTTTTTT	CASSSYRELGNTGELFF
-	TRBV20-1	TRBJ2-7	-	TGCAGTGCTAGAGTTACTCCACTGGAGTACTTC	CSARVTPLEYF
-	TRBV19	TRBJ2-2	-	TGTGCCAGTAGTATTCAGCCGAACACCGGGGAGCTGTTTTTT	CASSIQPNTGELFF
-	TRBV5-6	TRBJ2-7	TRBD2	TGTGCCAGCAGCTTGGCTAGCGGGGTATACGAGCAGTACTTC	CASSLASGVYEQYF
-	TRBV7-7	TRBJ2-7	TRBD1	TGTGCTAGCAGCCTCGGGACAGGGGGCGGTTACGAGCAGTACTTC	CASSLGTGGGYEQYF
-	TRBV7-9	TRBJ2-7	TRBD2	TGTGCCAGCAGCCTGGGACTAGTCAGCTACGAGCAGTACTTC	CASSLGLVSYEQYF
-	TRBV10-3	TRBJ2-1	-	TGTGCCATCAGTGCCTTCGTTGGGGGGAGGGACAGATACTCCTACAATGAGCAGTTCTTC	CAISAFVGGRDRYSYNEQFF
-	TRBV9	TRBJ2-1	TRBD2	TGTGCCAGCAGCCCCGGGACTAGCGGGGGCAATGAGCAGTTCTTC	CASSPGTSGGNEQFF
-	TRBV6-6	TRBJ2-7	TRBD1	TGTGCCAGCAGTTACCCCAAGACAGGGGAAGACTACGAGCAGTACTTC	CASSYPKTGEDYEQYF
-	TRBV18	TRBJ2-7	-	TGTGCCAGCTCCCCCTCGAGCTCCTACGAGCAGTACTTC	CASSPSSSYEQYF